This TCR beta chain was documented in a study of blood T cells in healthy people across ages. Per germline, CDR1 SGHAT and CDR2 FQNNGV. CDR3 length: 15 amino acids. V lost 7 bases, J lost 11 bases, and 18 bases stayed unmatched. Overall study results and limits: Naive CD4+ cell counts and diversity both ran higher in long-lived than in aged donors.

Using a J-beta primer mix together with a sample-barcoded 5' primer, a second PCR was run for about 6 to 12 cycles. TCRdb passed the 5' RACE reads through MiXCR, listing each CDR3 protein once. The table includes 1.5 million or so distinct CDR3 sequences, 42% detected once. This clonotype was recorded many times. Its specificity is not known. The chain carries TRBV11-2 and TRBJ2-5; 8 bases are shared with TRBD2. Sample: blood. The clonotype comes from a woman under 30 in good health. The CDR3, as DNA: TGTGCCAGCACCCCGACTGACGGGAGGGCCAATGAGCAGTACTTC. The encoded protein is CASTPTDGRANEQYF.